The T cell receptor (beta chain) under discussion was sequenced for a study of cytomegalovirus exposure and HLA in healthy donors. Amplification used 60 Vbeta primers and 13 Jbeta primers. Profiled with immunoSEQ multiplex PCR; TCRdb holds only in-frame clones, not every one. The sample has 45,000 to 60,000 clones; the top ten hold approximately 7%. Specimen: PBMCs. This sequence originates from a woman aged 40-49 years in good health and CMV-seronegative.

The CDR3 region is CASSQTPDRGSGYTF. The CDR3 region has the DNA TGTGCCAGCAGCCAAACCCCGGACAGGGGGAGTGGCTACACCTTC. The chain uses TRBV6-5 and TRBJ1-2; TRBD1 matches 10 bases. This CDR3 spans 15 amino acids. Germline trimming cut 6 bases from V and 7 bases from J; bases unmatched to any gene: 11. The germline gives CDR1 MNHEY, CDR2 SVGAGI.